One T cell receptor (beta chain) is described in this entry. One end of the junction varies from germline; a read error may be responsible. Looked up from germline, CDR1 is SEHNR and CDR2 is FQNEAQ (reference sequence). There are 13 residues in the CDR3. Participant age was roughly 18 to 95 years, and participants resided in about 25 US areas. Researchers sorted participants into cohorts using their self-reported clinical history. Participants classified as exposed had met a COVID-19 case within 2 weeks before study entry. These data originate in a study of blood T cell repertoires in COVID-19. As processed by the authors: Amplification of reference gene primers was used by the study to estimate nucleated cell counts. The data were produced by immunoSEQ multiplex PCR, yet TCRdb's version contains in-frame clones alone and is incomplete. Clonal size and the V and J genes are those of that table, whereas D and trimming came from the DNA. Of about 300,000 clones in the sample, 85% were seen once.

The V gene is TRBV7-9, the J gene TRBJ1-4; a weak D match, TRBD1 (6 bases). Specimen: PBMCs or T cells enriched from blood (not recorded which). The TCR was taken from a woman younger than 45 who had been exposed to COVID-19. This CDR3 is CASSGDHWDKLVF. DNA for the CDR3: TGTGCCAGCAGCGGAGATCACTGGGACAAGCTAGTTTTT. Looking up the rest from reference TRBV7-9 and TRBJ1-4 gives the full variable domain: DTGVSQNPRHKITKRGQNVTFRCDPISEHNRLYWYRQTLGQGPEFLTYFQNEAQLEKSRLLSDRFSAERPKGSFSTLEIQRTEQGDSAMYLCASSGDHWDKLVFGSGTQLSVL.